Given below is one TCR beta chain in context. Its antigen is unknown. With 3 bases removed from V and 4 bases from J, the gap between germline ends came to 14 bases. Per the germline V gene, CDR1 is DFQATT and CDR2 is SNEGSKA (reference sequence). There are 14 residues in the CDR3. This entry is derived from a study of T cell repertoires in cytomegalovirus infection. Study background: CMV epitopes that were recently identified and HLA-C-restricted were used alongside well-studied HLA-B-restricted ones. Study observations and caveats: Adding up the frequency of public TCR beta families identified people who carried CMV plus the relevant HLA. The ex vivo response showed dominance by HLA-C-restricted CMV-specific TCR beta clonotypes.

TCRdb called the reads again in MiXCR, with one record for every CDR3 protein. The profile covers 550,000 to 700,000 distinct CDR3 sequences, with about 39% appearing a single time and 48% taken by the ten largest. The input for sequencing was cultured PBMCs, taken from culture after CMV antigen stimulation. The receptor was derived from a human donor in good health (CMV status not recorded). Some clones in this sample may be carry-over from other donors' samples. This chain uses TRBV20-1 with TRBJ2-3, with D maybe TRBD2 (5 bases). In DNA form, the CDR3 reads TGCAGTGCTAGTATTGGGTCGAGGGCAGATACGCAGTATTTT. This encodes CSASIGSRADTQYF.